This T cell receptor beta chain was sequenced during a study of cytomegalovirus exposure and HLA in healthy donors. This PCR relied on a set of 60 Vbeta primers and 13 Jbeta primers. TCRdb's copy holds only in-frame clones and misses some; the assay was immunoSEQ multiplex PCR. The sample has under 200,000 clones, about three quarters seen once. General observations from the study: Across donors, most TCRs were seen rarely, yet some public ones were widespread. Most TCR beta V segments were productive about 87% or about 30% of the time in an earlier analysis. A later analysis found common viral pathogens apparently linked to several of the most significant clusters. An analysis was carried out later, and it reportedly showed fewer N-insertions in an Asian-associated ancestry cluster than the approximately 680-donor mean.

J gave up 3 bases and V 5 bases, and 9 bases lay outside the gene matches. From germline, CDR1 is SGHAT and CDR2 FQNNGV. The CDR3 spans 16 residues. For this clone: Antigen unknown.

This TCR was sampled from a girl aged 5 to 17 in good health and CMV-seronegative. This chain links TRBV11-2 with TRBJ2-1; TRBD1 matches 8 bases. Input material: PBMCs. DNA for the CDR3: TGTGCCAGCAGCCAGAGGGGGACAGGAAACTACAATGAGCAGTTCTTC. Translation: CASSQRGTGNYNEQFF.